This T cell receptor (beta chain) was identified in a study of T cells in Graves' hyperthyroidism and ophthalmopathy (dated by TCRdb to between 2018 and 2021). General notes on the study: Peripheral blood was sampled at the time of initial diagnosis, prior to any treatment. To identify TCR V-J signatures that set the groups apart, the researchers used a discovery cohort of about a hundred patients, made up of approximately 43 with Graves' ophthalmopathy and around 58 with stable Graves' hyperthyroidism. Whether ophthalmopathy could be predicted prospectively was tested in an independent validation cohort made up of approximately 19 hyperthyroidism patients plus 17 patients who later progressed to ophthalmopathy. For training and testing, the 80 to 100 patients in the discovery cohort were randomly divided in a 7:3 ratio. In addition, the study compared T-cell repertoires in thyroid tissue and in blood from roughly six Graves' hyperthyroidism patients. Following sampling, methimazole starting at 30 mg daily was given to hyperthyroidism patients, and high-dose intravenous methylprednisolone was given to ophthalmopathy patients. The paper describes TCR Vbeta CDR3 sequencing of some 130 peripheral blood samples, made up of fewer than 50 ophthalmopathy patients, roughly 72 hyperthyroidism patients and roughly 17 progressor patients. What the study reported, not specific to this receptor: Ophthalmopathy was separated from stable hyperthyroidism by a 13 V-J signature model, with approximately 89% sensitivity and roughly 84% specificity obtained in cross-validation and 80%/75% obtained in testing. During validation, the model predicted progression to ophthalmopathy a median of approximately 6.5 months ahead of onset, with almost 71% sensitivity and about 75% specificity. No statistical method was used to set the sample size in advance, and investigators knew the group allocation. Blood samples also contained most of the expanded thyroid clonotypes (frequency above 0.001), which suggests that blood repertoires may reflect thyroid immune responses.

Turning to this clonotype: It lacks a known antigen. No per-base quality is available; no much larger clone lies one base away.

A patient counted as having stable Graves' hyperthyroidism if no progression to ophthalmopathy occurred over 18 months of follow-up. The hyperthyroidism patients were between 18 and 65 years old and newly diagnosed, with a disease duration of less than 2 months. Patients with uncontrolled infections, other autoimmune diseases, pregnancy or lactation were excluded. Clinical symptoms, serum thyroxine and TRAb, thyroid ultrasound, and orbital computed tomography formed the basis for the diagnoses. PBMCs were separated from over 9 ml of fresh peripheral blood using Ficoll-Paque density gradient centrifugation. Total RNA was extracted with Trizol reagent, and quality was checked on an Agilent 2100 Bioanalyzer. The germline V gene yields SQVTM for CDR1 and ANQGSEA for CDR2. Trimming leaves V shorter by 6 bases and J shorter by 1 base, with the junction holding 8 bases beyond the gene matches. CDR3 length: 15 amino acids, cysteine to phenylalanine. CDR3 DNA is the only sequence kept; it has 45 bases, read in frame from the first base.

TCR beta CDR3 regions were amplified from RNA transcripts. For the first round of RT-PCR on the TCR CDR3, the HTBI primer set was used together with the Qiagen OneStep RT-PCR kit. Libraries were constructed in a second round of multiplex PCR, after which size selection and purification were performed. Sequencing of the libraries was done on an Illumina HiSeq2000 using paired-end 100 bp reads. The authors' analysis ran thus. Raw data were processed with SOAPnuke, discarding reads with adapters, uncalled bases, mean Phred below 15, or no exact constant-primer or identifier match. COPE v1.2.5 was used to merge high-quality paired reads, and clonotypes were defined as unique nucleotide sequences. MiTCR v1.1 was used to align clonotypes to the IMGT TRBV, TRBD and TRBJ reference segments. Analysis was restricted to V-J combinations with a frequency above 0.0001, which covered approximately 99% of repertoires. The TCS score was defined as F50 (clonal expansion) divided by E x V (chaos), with BLOSUM62-based TCRdist calculated between CDR3 peptides within each V-J. Welch's t-statistics and random forest reduced around 520 V-J features to under 15, which were used in a naive Bayes classifier (R e1071). The similarity between thyroid and blood repertoires was quantified using the Morisita-Horn index. TCRdb handled the public reads itself, with Q25 trimming in fastp and clone calling in MiXCR, and kept productive beta chains. Identical CDR3 protein sequences are pooled into one entry, listed with their most common genes and DNA. V and J calls and clone size were set by TCRdb, not the authors. The sample table shows about 840,000 distinct CDR3 sequences, and 35% to 40% are seen once. Around 10% of the sample is taken by the ten largest.

In this chain, TRBV29-1 is recombined with TRBJ2-5, with TRBD1 identical over 10 junction bases. The TCR sequence derives from a man between 18 and 35 years old with Graves' hyperthyroidism. Sequencing was performed on blood. The sequence in DNA is TGCAGCGTAGCTCAGACAGGGGGCCGCCAAGAGACCCAGTACTTC. Its coded protein is CSVAQTGGRQETQYF.